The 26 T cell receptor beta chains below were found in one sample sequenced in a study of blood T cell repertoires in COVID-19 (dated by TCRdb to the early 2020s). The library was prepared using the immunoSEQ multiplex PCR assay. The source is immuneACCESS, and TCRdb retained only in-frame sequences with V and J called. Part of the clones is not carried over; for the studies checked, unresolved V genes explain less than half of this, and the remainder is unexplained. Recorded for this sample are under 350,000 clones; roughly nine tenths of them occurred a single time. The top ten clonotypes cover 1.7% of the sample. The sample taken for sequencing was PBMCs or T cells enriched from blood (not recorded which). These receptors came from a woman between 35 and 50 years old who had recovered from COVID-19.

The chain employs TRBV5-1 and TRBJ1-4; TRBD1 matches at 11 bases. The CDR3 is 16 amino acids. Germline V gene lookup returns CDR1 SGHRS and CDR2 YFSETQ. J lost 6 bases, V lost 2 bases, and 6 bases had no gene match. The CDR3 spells CASSFGQGAVDEKLFF. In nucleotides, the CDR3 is TGCGCCAGCAGCTTTGGACAGGGGGCGGTAGATGAAAAACTGTTTTTT.

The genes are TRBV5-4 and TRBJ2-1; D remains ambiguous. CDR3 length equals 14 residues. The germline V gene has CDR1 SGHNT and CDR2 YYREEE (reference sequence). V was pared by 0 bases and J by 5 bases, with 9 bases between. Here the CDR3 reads CASSLVGADNEQFF. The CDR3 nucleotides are TGTGCCAGCAGCTTGGTAGGAGCCGACAATGAGCAGTTCTTC. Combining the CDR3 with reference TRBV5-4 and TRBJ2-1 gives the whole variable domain ETGVTQSPTHLIKTRGQQVTLRCSSQSGHNTVSWYQQALGQGPQFIFQYYREEENGRGNFPPRFSGLQFPNYSSELNVNALELDDSALYLCASSLVGADNEQFFGPGTRLTVL.

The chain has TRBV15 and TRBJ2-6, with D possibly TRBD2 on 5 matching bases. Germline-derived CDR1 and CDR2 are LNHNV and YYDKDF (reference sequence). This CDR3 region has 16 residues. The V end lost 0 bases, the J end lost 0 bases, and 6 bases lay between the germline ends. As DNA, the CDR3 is TGTGCCACCAGCAGAGAGAGGGTCTCTGGGGCCAACGTCCTGACTTTC. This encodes CATSRERVSGANVLTF.

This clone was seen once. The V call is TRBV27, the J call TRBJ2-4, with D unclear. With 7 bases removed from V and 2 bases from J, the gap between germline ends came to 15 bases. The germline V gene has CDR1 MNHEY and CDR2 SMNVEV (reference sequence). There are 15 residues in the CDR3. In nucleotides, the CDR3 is TGTGCCAGCAAGCCATTCGGGTCCTCCAAAAACATTCAGTACTTC. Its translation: CASKPFGSSKNIQYF.

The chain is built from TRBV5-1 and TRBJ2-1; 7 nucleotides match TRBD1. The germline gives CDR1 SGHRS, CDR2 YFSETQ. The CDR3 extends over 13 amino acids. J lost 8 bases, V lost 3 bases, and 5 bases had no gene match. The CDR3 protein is CASSSTGVDEQFF. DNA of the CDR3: TGCGCCAGCAGCTCAACAGGGGTGGATGAGCAGTTCTTC.

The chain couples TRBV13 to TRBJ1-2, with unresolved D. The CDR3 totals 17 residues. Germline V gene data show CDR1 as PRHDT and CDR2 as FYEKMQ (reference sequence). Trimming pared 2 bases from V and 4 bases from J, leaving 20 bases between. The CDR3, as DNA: TGTGCCAGCAGCTTAAAAGGGCGTCGGGAATCCTTCTATGGCTACACCTTC. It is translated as CASSLKGRRESFYGYTF.

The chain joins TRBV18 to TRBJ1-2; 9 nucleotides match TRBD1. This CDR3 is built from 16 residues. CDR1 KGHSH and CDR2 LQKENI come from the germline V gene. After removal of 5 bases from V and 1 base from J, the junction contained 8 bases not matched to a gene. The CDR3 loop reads CASSKPDRGLNYGYTF. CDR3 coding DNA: TGTGCCAGCTCAAAACCGGACAGGGGACTTAACTATGGCTACACCTTC.

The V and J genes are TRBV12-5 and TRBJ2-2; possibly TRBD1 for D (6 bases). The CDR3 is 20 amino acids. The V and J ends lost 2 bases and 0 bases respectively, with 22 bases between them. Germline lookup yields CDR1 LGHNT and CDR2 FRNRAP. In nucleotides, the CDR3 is TGTGCTAGTGGTTTGTATTTGAAATTTAACAGGGACCCGAACACCGGGGAGCTGTTTTTT. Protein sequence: CASGLYLKFNRDPNTGELFF. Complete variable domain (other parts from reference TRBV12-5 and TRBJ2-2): DARVTQTPRHKVTEMGQEVTMRCQPILGHNTVFWYRQTMMQGLELLAYFRNRAPLDDSGMPKDRFSAEMPDATLATLKIQPSEPRDSAVYFCASGLYLKFNRDPNTGELFFGEGSRLTVL.

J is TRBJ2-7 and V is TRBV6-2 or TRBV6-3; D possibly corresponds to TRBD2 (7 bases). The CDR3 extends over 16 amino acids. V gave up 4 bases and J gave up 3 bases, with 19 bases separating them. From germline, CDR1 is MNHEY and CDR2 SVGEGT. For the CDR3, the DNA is TGTGCCAGCAGTTCCCACGACGGGGGGCGTTTCTACGAGCAGTACTTC. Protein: CASSSHDGGRFYEQYF.

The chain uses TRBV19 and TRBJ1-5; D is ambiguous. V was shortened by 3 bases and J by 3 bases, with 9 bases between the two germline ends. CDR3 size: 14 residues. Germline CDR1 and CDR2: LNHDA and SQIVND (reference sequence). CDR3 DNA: TGTGCCAGTAGTATCTCGGGAGTCAATCAGCCCCAGCATTTT. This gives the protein CASSISGVNQPQHF. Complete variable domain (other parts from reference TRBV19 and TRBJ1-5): DGGITQSPKYLFRKEGQNVTLSCEQNLNHDAMYWYRQDPGQGLRLIYYSQIVNDFQKGDIAEGYSVSREKKESFPLTVTSAQKNPTAFYLCASSISGVNQPQHFGDGTRLSIL.

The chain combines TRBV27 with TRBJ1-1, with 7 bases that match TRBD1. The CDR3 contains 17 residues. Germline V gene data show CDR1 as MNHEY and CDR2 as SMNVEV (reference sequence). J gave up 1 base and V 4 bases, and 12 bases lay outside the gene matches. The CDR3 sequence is CASSSLRQGIGNTEAFF. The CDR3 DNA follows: TGTGCCAGCAGTTCACTACGACAGGGAATTGGGAACACTGAAGCTTTCTTT.

CDR3 nucleotides: TGCGCCAGCAGCTCGGGACTAGCGGGAGCAGGTGAGCAGTACTTC. It is translated as CASSSGLAGAGEQYF. V and J are TRBV5-1 and TRBJ2-7; 14 bases agree with TRBD2. The CDR3 sequence is 15 residues long. Germline lookup yields CDR1 SGHRS and CDR2 YFSETQ. Unmatched junction bases numbered 6, after V lost 3 bases and J lost 7 bases.

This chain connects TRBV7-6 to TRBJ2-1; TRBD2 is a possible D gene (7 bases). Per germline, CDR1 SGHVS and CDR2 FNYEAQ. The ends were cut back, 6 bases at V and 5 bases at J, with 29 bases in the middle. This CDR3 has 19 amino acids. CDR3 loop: CASSSSRIGGAKTDNEQFF. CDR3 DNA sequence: TGTGCCAGCAGTAGTTCACGGATTGGGGGGGCTAAAACTGACAATGAGCAGTTCTTC. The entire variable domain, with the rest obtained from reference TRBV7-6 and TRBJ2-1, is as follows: GAGVSQSPRYKVTKRGQDVALRCDPISGHVSLYWYRQALGQGPEFLTYFNYEAQQDKSGLPNDRFSAERPEGSISTLTIQRTEQRDSAMYRCASSSSRIGGAKTDNEQFFGPGTRLTVL.

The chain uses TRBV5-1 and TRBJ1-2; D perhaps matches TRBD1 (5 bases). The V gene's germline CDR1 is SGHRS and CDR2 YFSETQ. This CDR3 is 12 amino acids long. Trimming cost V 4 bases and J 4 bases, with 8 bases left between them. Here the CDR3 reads CASSPDTYGYTF. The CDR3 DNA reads TGCGCCAGCAGCCCGGACACCTATGGCTACACCTTC. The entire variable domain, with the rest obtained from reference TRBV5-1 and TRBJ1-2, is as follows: KAGVTQTPRYLIKTRGQQVTLSCSPISGHRSVSWYQQTPGQGLQFLFEYFSETQRNKGNFPGRFSGRQFSNSRSEMNVSTLELGDSALYLCASSPDTYGYTFGSGTRLTVV.

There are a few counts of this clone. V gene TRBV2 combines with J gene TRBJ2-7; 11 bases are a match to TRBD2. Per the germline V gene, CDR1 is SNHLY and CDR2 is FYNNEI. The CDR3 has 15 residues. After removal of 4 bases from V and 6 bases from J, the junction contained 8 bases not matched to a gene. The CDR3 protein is CASSGLLAGDSEQYF. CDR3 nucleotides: TGTGCCAGCAGTGGCTTACTAGCGGGAGATAGCGAGCAGTACTTC.

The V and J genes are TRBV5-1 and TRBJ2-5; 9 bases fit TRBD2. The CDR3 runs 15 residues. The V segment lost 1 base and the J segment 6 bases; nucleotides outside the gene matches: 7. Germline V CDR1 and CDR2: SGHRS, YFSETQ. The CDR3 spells CASSLRGRVFQTQYF. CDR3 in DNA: TGCGCCAGCAGCTTGCGCGGGAGGGTCTTTCAGACCCAGTACTTC.

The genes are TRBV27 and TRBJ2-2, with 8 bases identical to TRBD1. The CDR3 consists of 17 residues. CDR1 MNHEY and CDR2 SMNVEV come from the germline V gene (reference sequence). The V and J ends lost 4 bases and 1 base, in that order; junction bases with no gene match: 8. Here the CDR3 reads CASSYRWTGKNTGELFF. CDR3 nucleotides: TGTGCCAGCAGTTACCGCTGGACAGGGAAGAACACCGGGGAGCTGTTTTTT.

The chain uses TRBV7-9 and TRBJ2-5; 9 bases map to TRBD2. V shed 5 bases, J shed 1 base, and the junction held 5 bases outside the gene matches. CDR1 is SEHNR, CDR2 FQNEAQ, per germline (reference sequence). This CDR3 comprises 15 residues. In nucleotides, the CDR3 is TGTGCCAGCAGCACGGGCGGGGGGGCCCAAGAGACCCAGTACTTC. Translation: CASSTGGGAQETQYF. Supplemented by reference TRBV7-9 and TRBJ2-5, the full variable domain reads DTGVSQNPRHKITKRGQNVTFRCDPISEHNRLYWYRQTLGQGPEFLTYFQNEAQLEKSRLLSDRFSAERPKGSFSTLEIQRTEQGDSAMYLCASSTGGGAQETQYFGPGTRLLVL.

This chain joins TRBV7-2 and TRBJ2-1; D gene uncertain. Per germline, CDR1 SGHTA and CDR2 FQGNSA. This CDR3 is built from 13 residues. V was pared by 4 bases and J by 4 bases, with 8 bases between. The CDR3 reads CASSSSRYNEQFF. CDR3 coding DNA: TGTGCCAGCAGCTCGTCCAGATACAATGAGCAGTTCTTC. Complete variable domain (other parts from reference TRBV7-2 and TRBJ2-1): GAGVSQSPSNKVTEKGKDVELRCDPISGHTALYWYRQSLGQGLEFLIYFQGNSAPDKSGLPSDRFSAERTGGSVSTLTIQRTQQEDSAVYLCASSSSRYNEQFFGPGTRLTVL.

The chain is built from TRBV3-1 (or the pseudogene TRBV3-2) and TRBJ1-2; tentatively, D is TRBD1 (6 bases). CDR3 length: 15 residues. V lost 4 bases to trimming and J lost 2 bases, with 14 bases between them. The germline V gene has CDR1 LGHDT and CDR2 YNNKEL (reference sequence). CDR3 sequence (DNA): TGTGCCAGCAGCCCGTCCGGGGGGGCAAACTATGGCTACACCTTC. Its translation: CASSPSGGANYGYTF.

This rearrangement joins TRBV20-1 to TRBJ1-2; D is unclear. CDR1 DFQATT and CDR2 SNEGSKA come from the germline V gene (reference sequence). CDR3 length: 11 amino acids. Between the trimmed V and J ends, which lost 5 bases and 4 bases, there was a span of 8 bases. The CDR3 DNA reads TGCAGTGCTGTTCACGGCTATGGCTACACCTTC. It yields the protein CSAVHGYGYTF.

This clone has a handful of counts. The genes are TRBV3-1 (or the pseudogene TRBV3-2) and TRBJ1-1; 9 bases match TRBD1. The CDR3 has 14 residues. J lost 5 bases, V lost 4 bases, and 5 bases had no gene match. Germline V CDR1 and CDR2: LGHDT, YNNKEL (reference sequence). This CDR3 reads CASSPQGAGTEAFF. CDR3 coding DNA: TGTGCCAGCAGCCCACAGGGGGCGGGGACTGAAGCTTTCTTT.

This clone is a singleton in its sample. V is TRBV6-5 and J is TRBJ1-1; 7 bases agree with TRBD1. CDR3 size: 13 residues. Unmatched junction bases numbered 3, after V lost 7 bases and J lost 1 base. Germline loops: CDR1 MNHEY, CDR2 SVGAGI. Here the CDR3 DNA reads TGTGCCAGCATGCGACAGGGGAACACTGAAGCTTTCTTT. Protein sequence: CASMRQGNTEAFF.

This chain's CDR3 is CASSLASGPSYEQYF. The DNA for the CDR3 is TGTGCCAGCAGCTTAGCTAGCGGGCCATCATACGAGCAGTACTTC. The chain has TRBV7-3 and TRBJ2-7; 8 positions agree with TRBD2. The CDR3 runs to 15 residues. CDR1 and CDR2 (germline): SGHTA, FQGTGA. The ends lost 2 bases at V and 4 bases at J; junction bases unmatched: 7.

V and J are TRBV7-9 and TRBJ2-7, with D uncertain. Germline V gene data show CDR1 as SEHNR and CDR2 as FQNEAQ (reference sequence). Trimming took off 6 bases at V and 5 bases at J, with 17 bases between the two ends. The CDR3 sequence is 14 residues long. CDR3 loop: CASSIGGVSHEQYF. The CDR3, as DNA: TGTGCCAGCAGTATCGGCGGAGTAAGCCACGAGCAGTACTTC.

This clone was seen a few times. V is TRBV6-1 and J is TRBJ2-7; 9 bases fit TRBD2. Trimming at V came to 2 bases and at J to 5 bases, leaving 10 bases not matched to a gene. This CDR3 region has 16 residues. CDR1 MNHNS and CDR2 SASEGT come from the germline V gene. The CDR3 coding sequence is TGTGCCAGCAGTGAACGTGTAGCGGGAGAAACCCACGAGCAGTACTTC. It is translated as CASSERVAGETHEQYF.